The 20 T cell receptor beta chains reported below all come from one sample, sequenced in a study of breast tumors, draining lymph nodes, adjacent tissues. TCRdb recomputed calls from the multiplex PCR reads with MiXCR, one row per CDR3 protein. The profile covers around 70,000 distinct CDR3 sequences, with roughly two fifths appearing a single time and 8.4% taken by the ten largest. The material sequenced was breast tumor tissue. These receptors were collected from a female donor with breast cancer. Some clones in this sample may be carry-over from other donors' samples.

In regard to this clonotype: A single base separates this from a much larger clone, so it may be a read error. This chain links TRBV6-5 with TRBJ1-3; D is unclear. CDR3 length: 15 amino acids. Germline CDR1 MNHEY, CDR2 SVGAGI. CDR3 in amino acids: CASSHSTDHGNTIYF. The CDR3 region has the DNA TGTGCCAGCAGTCACTCGACGGATCATGGAAACACCATATATTTT.

The chain uses TRBV7-9 and TRBJ2-5; TRBD1 agrees at 8 bases. With 1 base clipped from V and 3 bases from J, the junction kept 7 bases outside the gene matches. The CDR3 extends over 16 amino acids. CDR1 and CDR2 (germline): SEHNR, FQNEAQ (reference sequence). CDR3 in DNA: TGTGCCAGCAGCTTAGGGGAAGAGACAGGGGAAGAGACCCAGTACTTC. Translated, it gives CASSLGEETGEETQYF.

In this sample, this clonotype turned up many times. The genes are TRBV7-9 and TRBJ2-7, with 11 nucleotides matching TRBD1. This CDR3 has 16 amino acids. Trimming cost V 4 bases and J 3 bases; bases outside gene matches: 8. Germline-derived CDR1 and CDR2 are SEHNR and FQNEAQ (reference sequence). This CDR3 is CASSSRTGGYFYEQYF. In nucleotides, the CDR3 is TGTGCCAGCAGCTCACGGACAGGGGGCTACTTCTACGAGCAGTACTTC. Based on the CDR3 plus reference TRBV7-9 and TRBJ2-7, the full variable domain is DTGVSQNPRHKITKRGQNVTFRCDPISEHNRLYWYRQTLGQGPEFLTYFQNEAQLEKSRLLSDRFSAERPKGSFSTLEIQRTEQGDSAMYLCASSSRTGGYFYEQYFGPGTRLTVT.

This sequence joins TRBV7-9 and TRBJ2-5; 9 nucleotides line up with TRBD1. V gave up 0 bases and J gave up 4 bases; unmatched junction bases: 9. CDR1 and CDR2 (germline): SEHNR, FQNEAQ (reference sequence). The CDR3 length is 17 residues. CDR3 sequence reads: CASSLAAETGGGETQYF. The CDR3 DNA reads TGTGCCAGCAGCTTAGCGGCCGAAACAGGGGGCGGAGAGACCCAGTACTTC.

A word on this clonotype: The junction shows a germline mismatch at one end, possibly a read error. The chain carries TRBV7-2 and TRBJ2-5, with 16 nucleotides matching TRBD2. This CDR3 spans 18 amino acids. In germline, CDR1 is SGHTA, CDR2 FQGNSA. The CDR3 protein is CAAASPGLAGGPEETQYF. The CDR3 bases are TGTGCAGCAGCTAGCCCGGGACTAGCGGGAGGGCCAGAGGAGACCCAGTATTTC.

With regard to this clonotype: Compared with germline, one end of the junction differs, possibly owing to a read error. The chain recombines TRBV2 with TRBJ1-6, with a weak D call TRBD1 (5 bases). The CDR3 totals 13 residues. The germline V gene encodes CDR1 SNHLY and CDR2 FYNNEI. Here the CDR3 DNA reads TGCGTCAGCAAGGGGACGTTGGGTTCACCCCTCCACTTT. It codes for CVSKGTLGSPLHF.

This clonotype was observed at least ten times. The junction shows a germline mismatch at one end, possibly a read error. The V call is TRBV7-7, the J call TRBJ2-7; D is unclear. This CDR3 has 14 residues. The germline gives CDR1 SSHAT, CDR2 FNYEAQ (reference sequence). CDR3 sequence reads: CASSLSEISYEQYF. The CDR3 DNA follows: TGTGCTAGCAGCTTATCTGAGATCTCCTACGAGCAGTACTTC.

This clonotype was counted many times. This chain links TRBV6-6 with TRBJ1-6; 8 bases agree with TRBD1. Germline V gene sequence: CDR1 MNHNY, CDR2 SVGAGI (reference sequence). This CDR3 contains 14 residues. The V gene end was trimmed by 5 bases and the J gene end by 9 bases; junction bases not matched to a gene: 6. The CDR3 protein is CASSLQGVGSPLHF. For the CDR3, the DNA is TGTGCCAGCAGTCTACAGGGGGTAGGTTCACCCCTCCACTTT.

The rearrangement joins TRBV20-1 to TRBJ2-3; possibly TRBD1 for D (6 bases). Germline V gene lookup returns CDR1 DFQATT and CDR2 SNEGSKA (reference sequence). CDR3 length: 14 residues. Trimming removed 1 base at V and 11 bases at J, with 19 bases between. CDR3 protein: CSARGRGTYNEQYF. The CDR3 bases are TGCAGTGCTAGAGGCAGGGGAACCTACAATGAGCAGTATTTT.

In this sample, this clonotype turned up many times. The rearrangement uses TRBV5-5 and TRBJ1-4, with 9 bases that match TRBD1. Germline V gene sequence: CDR1 SGHKS, CDR2 YYEKEE (reference sequence). This CDR3 is built from 15 residues. V lost 2 bases to trimming and J lost 2 bases; unmatched junction nucleotides: 1. The CDR3 DNA follows: TGTGCCAGCAGCTTAACAGGGGGCACTAATGAAAAACTGTTTTTT. Encoded protein: CASSLTGGTNEKLFF.

This clonotype has at least ten counts. The CDR3 DNA sequence: TGTGCCAGCAGCTTAAGTGCAGATACGCAGTATTTT. It specifies CASSLSADTQYF. The J gene is TRBJ2-3, the V gene TRBV7-3, with D uncertain. Looked up from germline, CDR1 is SGHTA and CDR2 is FQGTGA. The CDR3 has 12 residues. V was cut by 1 base and J by 4 bases, with 3 bases left in between.

There are many counts of this clonotype. The rearrangement joins TRBV27 to TRBJ1-2; D unresolved. Germline V gives CDR1 MNHEY, CDR2 SMNVEV (reference sequence). The CDR3 runs to 15 residues. Trimming removed 5 bases at V and 8 bases at J, with 21 bases between. DNA of the CDR3: TGTGCCAGCAGTGCCGCCGGGAGAGAACGGACCGGCTACACCTTC. Its translation is CASSAAGRERTGYTF.

This clonotype was seen more than once but under ten times. A read error may explain this, as a much larger clone is one base away. Here the CDR3 omits its conserved ending phenylalanine or tryptophan, so a read error is the likely source. The chain recombines TRBV7-2 with TRBJ2-5; D ambiguous. Germline CDR1 and CDR2: SGHTA and FQGNSA. V lost 5 bases, J lost 0 bases, and 10 bases lay in between. The CDR3 has 14 amino acids. CDR3 coding DNA: TGTGCCAGCAGCCCAGAGTATTACCAAGAGACCCAGTACCTC. This codes for CASSPEYYQETQYL.

The table lists this clonotype with many counts. CDR3 DNA: TGTGCCAGCGGGGGGACAGGGAGAACCGGGGAGCTGTTTTTT. Translated: CASGGTGRTGELFF. The genes are TRBV6-1 and TRBJ2-2, with 9 bases fitting TRBD1. Trimming cost V 8 bases and J 5 bases; bases outside gene matches: 6. Germline V gene lookup returns CDR1 MNHNS and CDR2 SASEGT. CDR3 length: 14 residues.

This clonotype has a count of ten or more. V gene TRBV5-1 combines with J gene TRBJ2-5; possibly TRBD1 or TRBD2 for D (6 bases each). The CDR3 is made up of 14 amino acids. The V end lost 0 bases, the J end lost 8 bases, and 14 bases lay between the germline ends. Germline V gene sequence: CDR1 SGHRS, CDR2 YFSETQ. The CDR3 DNA sequence: TGCGCCAGCAGCTTGGTGGGGGGCGGAGACACCCAGTACTTC. Translation gives CASSLVGGGDTQYF. Looking up the rest from reference TRBV5-1 and TRBJ2-5 gives the full variable domain: KAGVTQTPRYLIKTRGQQVTLSCSPISGHRSVSWYQQTPGQGLQFLFEYFSETQRNKGNFPGRFSGRQFSNSRSEMNVSTLELGDSALYLCASSLVGGGDTQYFGPGTRLLVL.

The CDR3 nucleotides are TGTGCCAGCAGTGGGGGGGCAGATCAGCCCCAGCATTTT. Translated: CASSGGADQPQHF. The chain combines TRBV11-2 with TRBJ1-5, with D possibly matching TRBD1 (6 bases). CDR3 size: 13 residues. The ends were cut back, 6 bases at V and 5 bases at J, with 11 bases in the middle. Germline CDR1 is SGHAT and CDR2 is FQNNGV. The whole variable domain, filled in from reference TRBV11-2 and TRBJ1-5, reads EAGVAQSPRYKIIEKRQSVAFWCNPISGHATLYWYQQILGQGPKLLIQFQNNGVVDDSQLPKDRFSAERLKGVDSTLKIQPAKLEDSAVYLCASSGGADQPQHFGDGTRLSIL.

The chain uses TRBV7-2 and TRBJ1-5; 7 positions match TRBD1. The CDR3 loop spans 16 amino acids. Germline V lookup: CDR1 SGHTA, CDR2 FQGNSA. V shed 2 bases and J 6 bases; nucleotides not matched to a gene: 10. The CDR3, as DNA: TGTGCCAGCAGCTTACGGACTGGACAGGTCTTTCAGCCCCAGCATTTT. It translates to CASSLRTGQVFQPQHF.

The chain links TRBV19 to TRBJ2-2; D may be TRBD2 (5 bases). CDR3 length equals 15 residues. Germline V gene lookup returns CDR1 LNHDA and CDR2 SQIVND (reference sequence). The germline V and J ends were trimmed by 2 bases and 6 bases, with 13 bases remaining between them. The CDR3 DNA is TGTGCCAGTAGTATAAGGGCGGGCACGGCCGGGGAGCTGTTTTTT. It is translated as CASSIRAGTAGELFF.

This clonotype was picked up many times. CDR3 sequence reads: CSARPTGGAINEKLFF. The CDR3 region has the DNA TGCAGTGCTAGACCTACAGGGGGCGCAATTAATGAAAAACTGTTTTTT. V and J are TRBV20-1 and TRBJ1-4, with 9 bases identical to TRBD1. The CDR3 contains 16 residues. CDR1 is DFQATT, CDR2 SNEGSKA, per germline (reference sequence). V lost 2 bases to trimming and J lost 4 bases; unmatched junction nucleotides: 8.

Regarding this clonotype: This may stem from a read error, because a much larger clone lies one nucleotide away. The rearrangement links TRBV6-6 to TRBJ1-4; TRBD1 aligns across 8 bases. The CDR3 sequence is 16 residues long. The germline CDR1 and CDR2 sequences are MNHNY and SVGAGI (reference sequence). This CDR3 reads CAGSHSTSDRGEKLFF. The CDR3 bases are TGTGCCGGCAGTCACTCTACCTCAGACAGGGGCGAAAAACTGTTTTTT.